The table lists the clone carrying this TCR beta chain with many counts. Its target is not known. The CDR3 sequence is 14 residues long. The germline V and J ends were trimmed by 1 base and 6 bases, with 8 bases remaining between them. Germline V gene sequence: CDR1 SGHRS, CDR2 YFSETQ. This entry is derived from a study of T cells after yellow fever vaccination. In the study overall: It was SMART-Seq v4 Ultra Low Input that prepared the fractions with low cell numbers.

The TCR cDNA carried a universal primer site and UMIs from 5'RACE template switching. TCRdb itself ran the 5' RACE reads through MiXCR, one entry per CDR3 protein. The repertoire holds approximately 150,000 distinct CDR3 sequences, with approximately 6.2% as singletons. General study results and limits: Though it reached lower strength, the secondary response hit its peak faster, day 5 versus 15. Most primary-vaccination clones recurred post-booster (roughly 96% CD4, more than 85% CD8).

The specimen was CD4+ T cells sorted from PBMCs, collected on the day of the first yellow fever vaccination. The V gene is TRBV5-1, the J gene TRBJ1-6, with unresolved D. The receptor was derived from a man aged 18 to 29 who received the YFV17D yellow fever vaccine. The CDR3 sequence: CASSLYLANSPLHF. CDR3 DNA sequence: TGCGCCAGCAGCTTGTACCTTGCTAATTCACCCCTCCACTTT.